This record covers a single T cell receptor beta chain. TCRdb keeps only in-frame clones here, not all; method: immunoSEQ multiplex PCR. The sample consists of tens of thousands of clones, roughly 93% of them appearing once. These data belong to a study of T cell changes during pregnancy in multiple sclerosis. The V gene lost 0 bases and the J gene lost 5 bases, with 8 bases spanning the gap. This CDR3 is 13 amino acids long. Germline loops: CDR1 MNHEY, CDR2 SVGAGI. This chain uses TRBV6-5 with TRBJ2-7; TRBD1 is a possible D gene (6 bases). The sample consisted of CD8+ T cells from peripheral blood mononuclear cells, taken after pregnancy. The sequence came from a female donor with multiple sclerosis, enrolled in a pregnancy study. The CDR3 DNA reads TGTGCCAGCAGTTACTCGAACAGGGACGAGCAGTACTTC. It translates to CASSYSNRDEQYF.